This T cell receptor beta chain emerged from a study of blood T cell repertoires in COVID-19. Across the whole study: Sites across the United States, Italy and Spain contributed samples from acute and convalescent COVID-19. PBMCs, B-cell-depleted T cells, or T cells were the source of the cDNA or gDNA that made up the material.

It was during active infection that Seattle patients were enrolled and then longitudinally followed. Per the original data handling: Estimates of nucleated cell counts were drawn from the amplification of reference gene primers. Assay: immunoSEQ multiplex PCR; the TCRdb copy retains only in-frame clones and omits some. V, J and clone size are those of that table, while D and trimming were read from the DNA. The sample shows fewer than 450,000 clones, approximately 89% of them seen only once. Per germline, CDR1 SGHAT and CDR2 FQNNGV. The length of the CDR3 is 16 residues. V gave up 5 bases and J gave up 0 bases, with 15 bases separating them.

This TCR was sampled from a woman aged 50 to 65 with COVID-19, enrolled during active disease. The V and J genes are TRBV11-2 and TRBJ2-3; a possible D gene is TRBD1 (6 bases). Sequences were obtained from peripheral blood. The DNA of the CDR3 is TGTGCCAGCAGCAAGACCACAGGGTCGAGCACAGATACGCAGTATTTT. Amino acids: CASSKTTGSSTDTQYF.